What follows describes a single T cell receptor beta chain. These data are taken from a study of blood T cell repertoires in COVID-19. Study-wide context: Whether acute or convalescent, the COVID-19 samples came from the United States, Italy and Spain. Nucleic acid was either cDNA or gDNA, and it came from T cells, B-cell-depleted T cells, or PBMCs.

In the original analysis: Reference gene primer amplification yielded estimated nucleated cell counts. The table came from immunoSEQ multiplex PCR; TCRdb's copy has only in-frame clones and leaves some out. That table is the source of V, J and clone size, and D and trimming were worked out from the DNA. This sample yields approximately 220,000 clones, of which approximately 80% are seen a single time; about 9.4% belongs to the top ten. Germline V gives CDR1 SGHVS, CDR2 FQNEAQ. V shed 5 bases and J shed 0 bases, with 8 bases lying between them. This CDR3 has 14 amino acids. The chain has TRBV7-8 and TRBJ2-4, with D possibly matching TRBD2 (5 bases). The sequenced sample was peripheral blood. This clonotype originated in a woman of 80 years or more with acute or convalescent COVID-19. The CDR3 DNA follows: TGTGCCAGCAGCCAACTAGTAGCCAAAAACATTCAGTACTTC. Encoded protein: CASSQLVAKNIQYF.